This TCR beta chain was captured by sequencing in a study of spatial heterogeneity in lung cancer (dated by TCRdb to between 2018 and 2020). In terms of the full investigation: Beta-chain transcripts were consistently detected in greater numbers than alpha-chain transcripts, which likely reflects a higher abundance of beta-chain transcripts. In tumor regions, TCR transcript counts showed a strong correlation with a T cell transcriptional module score derived from matched bulk RNA-seq. In the raw uncorrected reads, each unique combination of TCR and UMI appeared more than ten times on average. The study quantitatively compared TCR alpha and beta repertoires across multiple tumor regions, matched nontumor lung and blood in non-small cell lung cancer. TCR repertoire features were related to nonsynonymous mutation counts determined by whole-exome sequencing of tumor tissue. At surgery, both alpha and beta chains were TCR-sequenced in roughly 200 tumor regions, about 64 matched nontumor lung samples and around 50 PBMC samples.

The germline V gene yields SGHTA for CDR1 and FQGNSA for CDR2. V loses 2 bases of germline sequence and J loses 11 bases, and the interval between the two ends is 10 bases. The CDR3, from cysteine to phenylalanine, totals 13 residues. The sequence is cut down to CDR3 DNA, 39 bases in frame from base 1. In the paper's terms, the time point label means: sample taken at primary tumor resection. Donors were under 95 patients with early-stage, untreated non-small cell lung cancer from the lung TRACERx cohort. Whole RNA extracted from tumor and nontumor lung tissue, or from cryopreserved PBMC samples, was used for TCR sequencing without cell sorting. Patients were selected for TCR sequencing only if sufficient RNA was available from at least two tumor regions. Before selection, tumor and adjacent nontumor lung specimens were reviewed by a lung pathologist. In its sample, this clonotype was seen many times. This receptor's antigen is unknown. Base-call qualities are not available, and no considerably larger clone is one nucleotide away.

The library was prepared using 5' RACE. Sequencing instrument: NextSeq 500. The TCR library protocol attached a unique molecular identifier to each TCR cDNA molecule to allow correction of PCR and sequencing errors. Per the source publication's procedure: TCR identification, UMI-based error correction and CDR3 extraction were performed with Decombinator tools. TCRs above a frequency of 2 per 1,000, corresponding to the top 1% of the tumor frequency distribution, were defined as expanded. Expanded tumor TCRs were classed as regional if statistically deemed absent (corrected P<0.05) from at least one tumor region, otherwise ubiquitous. Rényi diversity was computed with the R vegan package after subsampling each repertoire 100 times to 5,000 TCRs. CDR3 similarity networks were built from amino acid triplet string-kernel similarity, with CDR3s being connected when pairwise similarity was above 0.82. The public reads were reanalyzed by TCRdb: fastp trimming at Q25, MiXCR alignment, in-frame beta chains only. Records with the same CDR3 protein are collapsed into one entry carrying the most frequent genes and DNA. TCRdb's processing, not the study's, gives the V and J calls here. The sample table holds about 27,000 distinct CDR3 sequences, of which roughly 6.9% were seen once. Of the sample, approximately 25% is held by the ten largest clones.

General study outcomes and caveats: Additional single-cell paired TCR alpha and beta sequencing was considered necessary to confirm, at a functional level, the hypothesis that regional TCRs recognize regional mutations. TCR-seq coverage of tumor T cells was estimated at only around 6.7% for alpha chains and more than 11% for beta chains. The tumor nonsynonymous mutation count correlated with the number of expanded alpha and beta TCRs within the tumor. The count of ubiquitous expanded TCRs correlated with the count of ubiquitous nonsynonymous mutations, and the count of regional expanded TCRs correlated with the count of regional nonsynonymous mutations.

Sequences were derived from lung tumor tissue, sampled at surgery. The clonotype originates from a male donor with early-stage non-small cell lung cancer. Here the chain combines TRBV7-2 and TRBJ1-6, with no confidently assigned D gene. The CDR3 amino acid sequence is: CASSLLGATPLHF. The DNA is as follows: TGTGCCAGCAGCTTATTGGGAGCAACACCCCTCCACTTT.